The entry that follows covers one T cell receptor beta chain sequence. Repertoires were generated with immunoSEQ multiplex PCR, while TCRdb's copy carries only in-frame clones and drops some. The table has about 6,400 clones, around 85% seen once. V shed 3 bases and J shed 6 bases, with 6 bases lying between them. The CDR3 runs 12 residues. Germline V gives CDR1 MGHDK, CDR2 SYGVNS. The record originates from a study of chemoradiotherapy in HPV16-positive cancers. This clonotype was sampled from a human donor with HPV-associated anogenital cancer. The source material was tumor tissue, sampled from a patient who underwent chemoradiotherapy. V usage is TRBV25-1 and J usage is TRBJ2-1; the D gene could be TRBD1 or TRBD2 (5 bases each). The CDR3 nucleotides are TGTGCCAGCAGTGATGGGGGCAATGAGCAGTTCTTC. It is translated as CASSDGGNEQFF.